This T cell receptor (beta chain) was documented in a study of PD-L1 blockade in urothelial cancer. The V and J ends lost 0 bases and 9 bases, in that order; junction bases with no gene match: 5. The CDR3 is made up of 13 amino acids. CDR1 SGHKS and CDR2 YYEKEE come from the germline V gene (reference sequence). Using immunoSEQ multiplex PCR, the repertoire was profiled, and TCRdb retains in-frame clones only, with some absent. The data contain 55,000 to 70,000 clones, roughly 80% of them singletons. This chain joins TRBV5-5 and TRBJ2-5; 7 bases align to TRBD2. Sequencing was performed on PBMCs, taken around atezolizumab (anti-PD-L1) treatment. The TCR originated in a man aged 70 or older with urothelial cancer. CDR3 in amino acids: CASSLVPREAQYF. The CDR3 DNA is TGTGCCAGCAGCTTGGTCCCTCGGGAGGCCCAGTACTTC.